This passage covers 5 T cell receptor beta chains from one sample sequenced in a study of blood T cell repertoires in COVID-19 (dated by TCRdb to 2020 to 2021). Library preparation used the immunoSEQ multiplex PCR assay. TCRdb took this table from immuneACCESS and kept in-frame rearrangements with V and J called. Such tables lack part of the clones; where checked against another copy, unresolved V genes explain under half of the gap, and the rest is unexplained. The table for this sample lists about 120,000 clones; over 60% of them were counted only once. The ten largest clonotypes hold 16% of the sample. Material for sequencing was peripheral blood. Receptors were obtained from a woman of 80 years or more with active or convalescent COVID-19.

V usage is TRBV29-1 and J usage is TRBJ2-5; no definite D call. The CDR3 is 12 residues long. CDR1 and CDR2 from the germline V gene are SQVTM and ANQGSEA. V lost 4 bases and J lost 2, with 8 bases in between. The CDR3 DNA is TGCAGCGTTGGGATCGGGCAAGAGACCCAGTACTTC. Translation: CSVGIGQETQYF.

The J gene is TRBJ2-5, the V gene TRBV5-4; D gene uncertain. Germline CDR1 and CDR2: SGHNT and YYREEE (reference sequence). Trimming left V 4 bases short and J 5 bases short, with 18 bases between. This CDR3 has 15 amino acids. The CDR3 loop is CASSPESRLQETQYF. Written as DNA, the CDR3 is TGTGCCAGCAGCCCAGAAAGTCGACTGCAGGAGACCCAGTACTTC.

The V gene is TRBV12-5, the J gene TRBJ1-5; no definite D call. The CDR3 totals 15 residues. V lost 0 bases and J lost 7, with 13 bases in between. Germline CDR1 and CDR2: LGHNT and FRNRAP. The DNA of the CDR3 is TGTGCTAGTGGTTTGGTGGGCAGGCTTGGACAGCCCCAGCATTTT. Its protein is CASGLVGRLGQPQHF.

This clone was detected only once. The chain employs TRBV20-1 and TRBJ1-5; D is undetermined. V was cut by 3 bases and J by 1 base, with 10 bases left in between. CDR1 DFQATT and CDR2 SNEGSKA come from the germline V gene (reference sequence). The CDR3 is made up of 14 amino acids. CDR3 nucleotide sequence: TGCAGTGCTAGTATCCCGGGGAGCAATCAGCCCCAGCATTTT. This gives the protein CSASIPGSNQPQHF.

The chain is built from TRBV7-9 and TRBJ1-1; unclear D gene. This CDR3 is built from 13 residues. Trimming took off 5 bases at V and 1 base at J, with 8 bases between the two ends. Germline values: CDR1 SEHNR, CDR2 FQNEAQ (reference sequence). The CDR3 region is CASSPFGNTEAFF. The CDR3 DNA follows: TGTGCCAGCAGCCCCTTCGGGAACACTGAAGCTTTCTTT.